The 14 T cell receptor beta chains in this list originate from one sample, sequenced in a study of regulatory dendritic cells for organ transplantation (dated by TCRdb to 2017 to 2019). Sorted T cell subsets were CFSE-labeled and co-cultured for roughly five days with allogeneic regulatory or mature dendritic cells at a 1:10 DC:T ratio. For these TCRs, the target antigens are not known. To prepare the library, the immunoSEQ multiplex PCR assay was applied. This immuneACCESS table, as held by TCRdb, lists in-frame sequences with V and J called but not all clones. Of the missing ones, under half trace to an unresolved V gene in checked studies; the others have no known cause. Present in this sample are 11,000 or so clones, nearly 90% of which were seen just once. Of the sample, 0.4% to 0.45% is held by the ten largest clones. Material: naive CD8+ T cells from blood cultured with dendritic cells. The cell subset or site label, read with the paper, signifies: CD45RA+ naive T cells. Receptors originate from a human donor in good health.

CDR3 loop: CASSGGGENTEAFF. The CDR3 DNA sequence: TGTGCCAGTAGTGGTGGGGGTGAGAACACTGAAGCTTTCTTT. The V and J genes are TRBV19 and TRBJ1-1; a possible D gene is TRBD1 (5 bases). The CDR3 runs to 14 residues. In germline, CDR1 is LNHDA, CDR2 SQIVND (reference sequence). V shed 5 bases and J shed 1 base, with 11 bases lying between them.

The chain uses TRBV9 and TRBJ2-3; 8 bases fit TRBD2. Trimming at V came to 3 bases and at J to 2 bases, leaving 5 bases not matched to a gene. CDR1 and CDR2 (germline): SGDLS, YYNGEE. This CDR3 contains 15 residues. In DNA, the CDR3 is TGTGCCAGCAGCGAAAAAGCGGGGGACACAGATACGCAGTATTTT. Protein product: CASSEKAGDTDTQYF.

The gene calls are TRBV5-6 and TRBJ2-5; D is possibly TRBD2 (5 bases). Germline lookup yields CDR1 SGHDT and CDR2 YYEEEE. V dropped 2 bases and J dropped 2 bases, with 13 bases sitting between them. This CDR3 comprises 15 residues. Here the CDR3 DNA reads TGTGCCAGCAGCTTCATCGGGGTCGGTCAAGAGACCCAGTACTTC. It specifies CASSFIGVGQETQYF.

This clone was picked up a small number of times. The chain employs TRBV6-5 and TRBJ2-7, with D maybe TRBD1 (5 bases). V dropped 10 bases and J dropped 1 base, with 20 bases sitting between them. The CDR3 is 15 residues long. CDR1 MNHEY and CDR2 SVGAGI come from the germline V gene. The CDR3 region is CATTLRVDQSYEQYF. Written as DNA, the CDR3 is TGTGCCACGACCCTCAGGGTTGACCAATCCTACGAGCAGTACTTC.

The genes are TRBV27 and TRBJ2-1; 8 bases align to TRBD2. In germline, CDR1 is MNHEY, CDR2 SMNVEV (reference sequence). The CDR3 has 16 amino acids. With V trimmed by 5 bases and J by 5 bases, 11 bases remained unmatched. This chain's CDR3 is CASSAISGSIDNEQFF. The CDR3 coding sequence is TGTGCCAGCAGTGCCATCAGCGGGAGCATCGACAATGAGCAGTTCTTC.

The CDR3 protein is CASSRDRDVSPMNTEAFF. The CDR3 DNA sequence: TGTGCCAGCTCTCGAGACAGGGACGTTTCTCCCATGAACACTGAAGCTTTCTTT. The chain couples TRBV18 to TRBJ1-1; 7 positions match TRBD1. The CDR3 is 18 amino acids. J was trimmed by 0 bases and V by 6 bases; bases with no gene match: 16. Germline loops: CDR1 KGHSH, CDR2 LQKENI.

The V and J genes are TRBV27 and TRBJ1-2, with 9 bases that match TRBD1. In germline, CDR1 is MNHEY, CDR2 SMNVEV (reference sequence). V was clipped by 3 bases and J by 6 bases; unmatched bases: 11. This CDR3 has 16 residues. CDR3 nucleotide sequence: TGTGCCAGCAGTTTCGAAAACCGGGACAGGGTCGATGGCTACACCTTC. This gives the protein CASSFENRDRVDGYTF.

In its sample, this clone was seen a few times. The chain recombines TRBV30 with TRBJ2-7, with 10 bases lining up with TRBD2. V lost 0 bases to trimming and J lost 2 bases; unmatched junction nucleotides: 4. CDR1 is GTSNPN and CDR2 is SVGIG in the germline V gene (reference sequence). The CDR3 loop spans 15 amino acids. DNA of the CDR3: TGTGCCTGGAGTGTACTTAGCGGGGGGCCCTACGAGCAGTACTTC. This sequence encodes CAWSVLSGGPYEQYF.

This chain's CDR3 is CASSVYSGGRGTQYF. In nucleotides, the CDR3 is TGTGCCAGCAGCGTTTATTCCGGGGGGCGGGGGACCCAGTACTTC. The chain employs TRBV9 and TRBJ2-5, with a weak D call TRBD2 (7 bases). Trimming pared 2 bases from V and 7 bases from J, leaving 18 bases between. Per the germline V gene, CDR1 is SGDLS and CDR2 is YYNGEE. This CDR3 is built from 15 residues.

This rearrangement joins TRBV15 to TRBJ2-1, with TRBD2 identical over 7 bases. After removal of 1 base from V and 6 bases from J, the junction contained 6 bases not matched to a gene. The germline gives CDR1 LNHNV, CDR2 YYDKDF (reference sequence). This CDR3 has 15 residues. The CDR3 region has the DNA TGTGCCACCAGCAGAGTCGTTACGGGGGGCAATGAGCAGTTCTTC. It is translated as CATSRVVTGGNEQFF.

The chain uses TRBV9 and TRBJ1-4; unclear D gene. The CDR3 sequence is 14 residues long. Trimming took off 0 bases at V and 0 bases at J, with 3 bases between the two ends. Germline V gene data show CDR1 as SGDLS and CDR2 as YYNGEE. CDR3 sequence: CASSVDATNEKLFF. The CDR3 bases are TGTGCCAGCAGCGTAGATGCAACTAATGAAAAACTGTTTTTT. The variable domain in full, completed from reference TRBV9 and TRBJ1-4, reads DSGVTQTPKHLITATGQRVTLRCSPRSGDLSVYWYQQSLDQGLQFLIQYYNGEERAKGNILERFSAQQFPDLHSELNLSSLELGDSALYFCASSVDATNEKLFFGSGTQLSVL.

The CDR3 DNA reads TGTGCCAGCAGTTACTCGATGGCGCCTAACACTGAAGCTTTCTTT. Protein product: CASSYSMAPNTEAFF. The chain links TRBV6-5 to TRBJ1-1; no firm D call. The CDR3 has 15 amino acids. CDR1 MNHEY and CDR2 SVGAGI come from the germline V gene. V shed 0 bases and J shed 2 bases, with 10 bases lying between them.

This rearrangement joins TRBV25-1 to TRBJ1-4; 7 nucleotides align to TRBD1. Unmatched junction bases numbered 8, after V lost 5 bases and J lost 8 bases. The V gene's germline CDR1 is MGHDK and CDR2 SYGVNS. The CDR3 extends over 14 amino acids. The CDR3 DNA reads as TGTGCCAGCAGTTTAAGACAGGGTGCGGAAAAACTGTTTTTT. Its protein is CASSLRQGAEKLFF.

The genes are TRBV7-3 and TRBJ2-2, with 11 bases that match TRBD1. Per germline, CDR1 SGHTA and CDR2 FQGTGA. The V and J ends lost 4 bases and 5 bases, in that order; junction bases with no gene match: 9. This CDR3 is 17 amino acids long. CDR3 bases: TGTGCCAGCAGCTCAATCCCCGGGACAGGGGGGACCGGGGAGCTGTTTTTT. Translating it yields CASSSIPGTGGTGELFF.